This entry lists 30 T cell receptor beta chains sequenced from one sample in a study of blood T cell repertoires in COVID-19. The repertoire was sequenced with immunoSEQ multiplex PCR; TCRdb's copy has only in-frame clones and lacks some. The sample yields fewer than 90,000 clones, roughly 87% seen once. The sequenced material came from peripheral blood. These receptors were collected from a man aged 45-65 years with acute or convalescent COVID-19.

The chain recombines TRBV7-2 with TRBJ2-4, with D tentatively TRBD1 (6 bases). The V gene's germline CDR1 is SGHTA and CDR2 FQGNSA. The CDR3 has 19 amino acids. Trimming took off 4 bases at V and 1 base at J, with 23 bases between the two ends. The CDR3 DNA is TGTGCCAGCAGCTCGATGCTCGGGACACCCAGTGGGGCCAAAAACATTCAGTACTTC. It yields the protein CASSSMLGTPSGAKNIQYF.

The chain is built from TRBV11-3 and TRBJ2-1, with TRBD2 matching 10 bases. With 2 bases clipped from V and 7 bases from J, the junction kept 5 bases outside the gene matches. The germline CDR1 and CDR2 sequences are SGHNT and YENEEA. This CDR3 spans 15 amino acids. The CDR3 DNA is TGTGCCAGCAGCTTACTAGCGGGGGCGGGTAATGAGCAGTTCTTC. It encodes CASSLLAGAGNEQFF.

This clone was seen a handful of times. The chain has TRBV6-6 and TRBJ2-7, with D uncertain. Trimming pared 6 bases from V and 4 bases from J, leaving 4 bases between. The CDR3 sequence is 10 residues long. Germline CDR1 MNHNY, CDR2 SVGAGI (reference sequence). The CDR3 nucleotides are TGTGCCAGCAGCCATTACGAGCAGTACTTC. As protein: CASSHYEQYF.

The rearrangement links TRBV5-5 to TRBJ1-5; 10 bases fit TRBD1. CDR3 length: 14 amino acids. The germline V gene encodes CDR1 SGHKS and CDR2 YYEKEE (reference sequence). The V and J ends lost 3 bases and 9 bases, in that order; junction bases with no gene match: 6. The CDR3 here is CASSSGTGARPQHF. The CDR3 bases are TGTGCCAGCAGCTCCGGGACAGGGGCTCGGCCCCAGCATTTT.

V usage is TRBV5-4 and J usage is TRBJ2-1; TRBD2 might be the D (5 bases). This CDR3 region has 15 residues. Germline lookup yields CDR1 SGHNT and CDR2 YYREEE (reference sequence). The V and J ends lost 6 bases and 1 base respectively, with 14 bases between them. CDR3 sequence: CASTLRGWSYNEQFF. For the CDR3, the DNA is TGTGCCAGCACCCTCCGGGGTTGGTCCTACAATGAGCAGTTCTTC.

This clone appeared a single time. The chain couples TRBV27 to TRBJ1-5, with 8 bases aligning to TRBD1. V trimming: 3 bases; J trimming: 0 bases; junction bases outside the gene matches: 7. CDR1 is MNHEY and CDR2 is SMNVEV in the germline V gene (reference sequence). This CDR3 comprises 17 residues. CDR3 in DNA: TGTGCCAGCAGTTTGGCCAGGGGGCCCGATAGCAATCAGCCCCAGCATTTT. Its translation: CASSLARGPDSNQPQHF.

The chain couples TRBV30 to TRBJ1-2; the D gene is possibly TRBD1 (5 bases). Trimming cost V 2 bases and J 4 bases, with 20 bases left between them. Germline V gene sequence: CDR1 GTSNPN, CDR2 SVGIG (reference sequence). This CDR3 region has 16 residues. CDR3 residues: CAWSPPWGEVGYGYTF. The CDR3 DNA sequence: TGTGCCTGGAGTCCCCCGTGGGGGGAGGTTGGCTATGGCTACACCTTC.

This clone has only a few counts. V usage is TRBV9 and J usage is TRBJ2-3; 10 nucleotides match TRBD2. V lost 4 bases to trimming and J lost 5 bases; unmatched junction nucleotides: 10. Germline V gene data show CDR1 as SGDLS and CDR2 as YYNGEE. The CDR3 runs 16 residues. The CDR3 reads CASSPLAGAGGDTQYF. The CDR3 region has the DNA TGTGCCAGCAGCCCCCTAGCGGGGGCGGGGGGAGATACGCAGTATTTT.

This clone was detected only a few times. The chain uses TRBV7-2 and TRBJ2-1; D might be TRBD2 (5 bases). The CDR3 is made up of 15 amino acids. Trimming removed 0 bases from V and 3 bases from J, with 9 bases in between. CDR1 is SGHTA, CDR2 FQGNSA, per germline. The CDR3 region has the DNA TGTGCCAGCAGCTTAGCGGGAGAACTCTACAATGAGCAGTTCTTC. It is translated as CASSLAGELYNEQFF. Complete variable domain (other parts from reference TRBV7-2 and TRBJ2-1): GAGVSQSPSNKVTEKGKDVELRCDPISGHTALYWYRQSLGQGLEFLIYFQGNSAPDKSGLPSDRFSAERTGGSVSTLTIQRTQQEDSAVYLCASSLAGELYNEQFFGPGTRLTVL.

The rearrangement uses TRBV7-9 and TRBJ1-1; no clear D gene. The V gene lost 8 bases and the J gene lost 0 bases, with 7 bases spanning the gap. This CDR3 spans 12 amino acids. Germline V gene lookup returns CDR1 SEHNR and CDR2 FQNEAQ (reference sequence). CDR3 sequence: CASRHMNTEAFF. The CDR3 DNA is TGTGCCAGCCGCCACATGAACACTGAAGCTTTCTTT.

The chain links TRBV11-2 to TRBJ2-3, with 12 bases lining up with TRBD2. The CDR3 is 16 residues long. The V segment lost 1 base and the J segment 6 bases; nucleotides outside the gene matches: 5. CDR1 SGHAT and CDR2 FQNNGV come from the germline V gene. Written as DNA, the CDR3 is TGTGCCAGCAGCTTAGCCCTAGCGGGGGGGGAGGATACGCAGTATTTT. This codes for CASSLALAGGEDTQYF.

The V gene is TRBV7-9, the J gene TRBJ1-1, with a weak D call TRBD1 (6 bases). Germline V gives CDR1 SEHNR, CDR2 FQNEAQ (reference sequence). CDR3 length: 12 residues. With 5 bases removed from V and 6 bases from J, the gap between germline ends came to 10 bases. The CDR3 region has the DNA TGTGCCAGCAGCCTACAGGGTTCTGAAGCTTTCTTT. It yields the protein CASSLQGSEAFF. The variable domain in full, with the rest retrieved from reference TRBV7-9 and TRBJ1-1, is DTGVSQNPRHKITKRGQNVTFRCDPISEHNRLYWYRQTLGQGPEFLTYFQNEAQLEKSRLLSDRFSAERPKGSFSTLEIQRTEQGDSAMYLCASSLQGSEAFFGQGTRLTVV.

The chain employs TRBV3-1 (or the pseudogene TRBV3-2) and TRBJ1-2; possibly TRBD1 for D (6 bases). CDR1 and CDR2 (germline): LGHDT, YNNKEL (reference sequence). The CDR3 runs to 14 residues. The germline V and J ends were trimmed by 1 base and 4 bases, with 10 bases remaining between them. The CDR3 reads CASSQGTGRYGYTF. The DNA for the CDR3 is TGTGCCAGCAGCCAAGGAACAGGGCGCTATGGCTACACCTTC.

The chain uses TRBV5-8 and TRBJ1-5; D is unresolved. Germline CDR1 is SGHTS and CDR2 is YDEGEE. V shed 6 bases and J shed 2 bases, with 21 bases lying between them. This CDR3 comprises 17 residues. The CDR3 loop reads CASTLLEGNWGNQPQHF. The CDR3 nucleotides are TGTGCCAGCACCCTTTTGGAGGGAAACTGGGGCAATCAGCCCCAGCATTTT. The whole variable domain, remainder taken from reference TRBV5-8 and TRBJ1-5, is EAGVTQSPTHLIKTRGQQATLRCSPISGHTSVYWYQQALGLGLQFLLWYDEGEERNRGNFPPRFSGRQFPNYSSELNVNALELEDSALYLCASTLLEGNWGNQPQHFGDGTRLSIL.

The chain recombines TRBV5-1 with TRBJ1-2; D unclear. Germline CDR1 is SGHRS and CDR2 is YFSETQ. The V end lost 0 bases, the J end lost 6 bases, and 9 bases lay between the germline ends. This CDR3 is built from 13 residues. The CDR3 DNA follows: TGCGCCAGCAGCTTGGGAGGTACCGATGGCTACACCTTC. This encodes CASSLGGTDGYTF.

The chain couples TRBV7-2 to TRBJ1-6; the D gene is possibly TRBD1 (5 bases). CDR3 length: 14 amino acids. Trimming removed 3 bases at V and 8 bases at J, with 11 bases between. Per germline, CDR1 SGHTA and CDR2 FQGNSA. The CDR3 DNA reads TGTGCCAGCAGCTTTGGGACTGAGTATTCACCCCTCCACTTT. It translates to CASSFGTEYSPLHF. Based on the CDR3 plus reference TRBV7-2 and TRBJ1-6, the full variable domain is GAGVSQSPSNKVTEKGKDVELRCDPISGHTALYWYRQSLGQGLEFLIYFQGNSAPDKSGLPSDRFSAERTGGSVSTLTIQRTQQEDSAVYLCASSFGTEYSPLHFGNGTRLTVT.

This chain uses TRBV7-2 with TRBJ1-2, with D unresolved. CDR3 length equals 13 residues. V was pared by 5 bases and J by 4 bases, with 11 bases between. CDR1 is SGHTA and CDR2 is FQGNSA in the germline V gene. This CDR3 is CASSDDIPYGYTF. In nucleotides, the CDR3 is TGTGCCAGCAGCGATGACATTCCCTATGGCTACACCTTC.

The rearrangement joins TRBV18 to TRBJ1-5; 7 nucleotides match TRBD1. Germline V CDR1 and CDR2: KGHSH, LQKENI. This CDR3 region has 15 residues. Losses at the gene ends were 6 bases for V and 4 bases for J; bases not matched to a gene: 9. CDR3 nucleotides: TGTGCCAGCTCGACCGGGACAGTTCCAAATCAGCCCCAGCATTTT. Translating gives CASSTGTVPNQPQHF.

This clone is a singleton in its sample. The rearrangement joins TRBV7-2 to TRBJ2-1, with TRBD1 as a possible D gene (7 bases). The germline V gene encodes CDR1 SGHTA and CDR2 FQGNSA. This CDR3 contains 14 residues. V gave up 2 bases and J gave up 8 bases, with 13 bases separating them. The CDR3 DNA sequence: TGTGCCAGCAGCTTAAAACAGGGGAGGCATGAGCAGTTCTTC. Its protein product is CASSLKQGRHEQFF.

The chain is built from TRBV27 and TRBJ2-7; the D is unclear. Germline V lookup: CDR1 MNHEY, CDR2 SMNVEV (reference sequence). CDR3 length: 11 residues. The V end lost 4 bases, the J end lost 7 bases, and 8 bases lay between the germline ends. CDR3 sequence (DNA): TGTGCCAGCAGTTCACCCGGGGAGCAGTACTTC. Translated: CASSSPGEQYF.

The chain employs TRBV24-1 and TRBJ2-3, with D tentatively TRBD2 (6 bases). Germline V CDR1 and CDR2: KGHDR, SFDVKD. V shed 0 bases and J shed 2 bases, with 8 bases lying between them. The CDR3 is 15 amino acids. CDR3 DNA sequence: TGTGCCACCAGTGATTTGGAGGACTACACAGATACGCAGTATTTT. Residues: CATSDLEDYTDTQYF.

V usage is TRBV6-2 or TRBV6-3 and J usage is TRBJ2-1; D remains unclear. Trimming cost V 2 bases and J 9 bases, with 11 bases left between them. Per germline, CDR1 MNHEY and CDR2 SVGEGT. The CDR3 is made up of 13 amino acids. As DNA, the CDR3 is TGTGCCAGCAGTTACAAACAGCTGGTTGAGCAGTTCTTC. This encodes CASSYKQLVEQFF.

The genes are TRBV4-2 and TRBJ1-4; D is possibly TRBD1 (6 bases). In germline, CDR1 is LGHNA, CDR2 YNFKEQ. The CDR3 length is 15 residues. V was cut by 4 bases and J by 0 bases, with 9 bases left in between. The CDR3 DNA reads TGTGCCAGCAGCCCCCCAGGGGCAACTAATGAAAAACTGTTTTTT. Translating it yields CASSPPGATNEKLFF.

The CDR3 DNA sequence: TGTGCCAGCCGCGGGAGAGACTACAATGAGCAGTTCTTC. This translates into CASRGRDYNEQFF. The chain uses TRBV28 and TRBJ2-1; TRBD2 agrees at 7 bases. V lost 8 bases, J lost 3 bases, and 4 bases stayed unmatched. This CDR3 is 13 amino acids long. Germline CDR1 MDHEN, CDR2 SYDVKM.

J is TRBJ1-2 and V is TRBV19; D not certain. CDR1 is LNHDA, CDR2 SQIVND, per germline (reference sequence). V lost 11 bases, J lost 1 base, and 11 bases lay in between. This CDR3 is 12 amino acids long. CDR3 DNA: TGTGCCCTTAAAGAGGGTAACTATGGCTACACCTTC. The encoded protein is CALKEGNYGYTF.

The chain combines TRBV3-1 (or the pseudogene TRBV3-2) with TRBJ1-1, with 7 positions matching TRBD1. Germline V gene sequence: CDR1 LGHDT, CDR2 YNNKEL (reference sequence). The CDR3 sequence is 14 residues long. V shed 4 bases, J shed 1 base, and the junction held 3 bases outside the gene matches. DNA for the CDR3: TGTGCCAGCAGCCCGACAGGGAAGAACACTGAAGCTTTCTTT. Its translation: CASSPTGKNTEAFF.

This sequence joins TRBV28 and TRBJ2-7; the D gene is possibly TRBD1 (6 bases). Germline V lookup: CDR1 MDHEN, CDR2 SYDVKM. V dropped 3 bases and J dropped 4 bases, with 28 bases sitting between them. The CDR3 consists of 19 residues. DNA for the CDR3: TGTGCCAGCAGTTTGGGACATCAAATGAGAGAGGCGGCGTTTTACGAGCAGTACTTC. Protein: CASSLGHQMREAAFYEQYF.

V usage is TRBV19 and J usage is TRBJ1-5, with D hard to call. From germline, CDR1 is LNHDA and CDR2 SQIVND (reference sequence). The V and J ends lost 5 bases and 4 bases respectively, with 15 bases between them. The CDR3 is 15 amino acids. The CDR3 DNA is TGTGCCAGTAGTCCCCGGGGTCCAGCTAATCAGCCCCAGCATTTT. This codes for CASSPRGPANQPQHF. Full variable domain (outside the CDR3, taken from reference TRBV19 and TRBJ1-5): DGGITQSPKYLFRKEGQNVTLSCEQNLNHDAMYWYRQDPGQGLRLIYYSQIVNDFQKGDIAEGYSVSREKKESFPLTVTSAQKNPTAFYLCASSPRGPANQPQHFGDGTRLSIL.

The V call is TRBV28, the J call TRBJ1-2; 7 bases are a match to TRBD1. The V gene end was trimmed by 5 bases and the J gene end by 8 bases; junction bases not matched to a gene: 2. In germline, CDR1 is MDHEN, CDR2 SYDVKM. This CDR3 is 11 amino acids long. The CDR3: CASSVTGGYTF. The CDR3 nucleotides are TGTGCCAGCAGTGTGACAGGGGGCTACACCTTC.

V usage is TRBV5-1 and J usage is TRBJ2-4; 14 bases map to TRBD2. V lost 3 bases to trimming and J lost 6 bases; unmatched junction nucleotides: 5. The germline V gene encodes CDR1 SGHRS and CDR2 YFSETQ. The CDR3 length is 16 residues. Written as DNA, the CDR3 is TGCGCCAGCAGCTCCAGGACTAGCGGGGGGTTAAACATTCAGTACTTC. Its translation is CASSSRTSGGLNIQYF.